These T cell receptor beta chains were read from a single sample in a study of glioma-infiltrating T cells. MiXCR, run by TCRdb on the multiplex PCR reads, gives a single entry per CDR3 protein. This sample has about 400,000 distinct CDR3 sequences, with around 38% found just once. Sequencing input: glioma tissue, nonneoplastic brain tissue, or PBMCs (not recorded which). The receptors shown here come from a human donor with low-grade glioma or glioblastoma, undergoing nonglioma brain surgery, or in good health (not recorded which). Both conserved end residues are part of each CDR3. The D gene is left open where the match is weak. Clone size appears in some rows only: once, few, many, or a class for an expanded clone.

TGTGCCAGCAGCTTAGGTTTGGCGGGGAGGGGGATGAATGAGCAGTTCTTC,CASSLGLAGRGMNEQFF,TRBV7-2,NA,NA,TRBJ2-1
TGCAGTGCTAGTGTCAGTACCCACGAGCAGTACTTC,CSASVSTHEQYF,TRBV20-1,many,NA,TRBJ2-7
TGTGCCAGCAGCTTATTCGGGGGAACGAAAGAGACCCAGTACTTC,CASSLFGGTKETQYF,TRBV7-9,once,NA,TRBJ2-5
TGCAGTGCTAGAGTCGAAGGGCTTCAGACCCAGTACTTC,CSARVEGLQTQYF,TRBV20-1,few,NA,TRBJ2-5
TGTGCCAGCAGCCTATTACCCCATGAGCCCCAAACTAATGAAAAACTGTTTTTT,CASSLLPHEPQTNEKLFF,TRBV28,NA,NA,TRBJ1-4
TGTGCCAGCAGCGCTTCGACCGGGAGGGGCACTGAAGCTTTCTTT,CASSASTGRGTEAFF,TRBV28,few,NA,TRBJ1-1
TGTGCCAACGGGACTGAAGCTTTCTTT,CANGTEAFF,TRBV3-1,NA,NA,TRBJ1-1
TGTGCCAGCAGAACCCCTACTAGCGGGGATCTCTACGAGCAGTACTTC,CASRTPTSGDLYEQYF,TRBV28,NA,TRBD2,TRBJ2-7
TGTGCCTGGAGCCGGACAGGGGGCGGGCAGCCCCAGCATTTT,CAWSRTGGGQPQHF,TRBV30,NA,TRBD1,TRBJ1-5
TGTGCCAGCAGCTTCGAATATCAGCCCCAGCATTTT,CASSFEYQPQHF,TRBV7-9,NA,NA,TRBJ1-5
TGTGCCGGCAGTTTATACAGGGGAGTACAGTCCACTGAAGCTTTCTTT,CAGSLYRGVQSTEAFF,TRBV28,NA,TRBD1,TRBJ1-1
TGTGCCAGCAGTTTTGACCTAGCGGGAGATTTGGAGCAGTTCTTC,CASSFDLAGDLEQFF,TRBV27,many,TRBD2,TRBJ2-1
TGTGCCAGCAGTTTCCACGGATTTAGCTCCTACAATGAGCAGTTCTTC,CASSFHGFSSYNEQFF,TRBV27,many,NA,TRBJ2-1
TGCAGTGCTCCTCCCTGGCCGAGACAAGAGACCCAGTACTTC,CSAPPWPRQETQYF,TRBV20-1,once,NA,TRBJ2-5
TGTGCCATCAGCCTGACAGGGGGAAACACCATATATTTT,CAISLTGGNTIYF,TRBV6-2/TRBV6-3,few,TRBD1,TRBJ1-3
TGTGCCACCAGCAAACGACAGGGCTGGATTGGCGAGCAGTACTTC,CATSKRQGWIGEQYF,TRBV15,many,TRBD1,TRBJ2-7
TGTGCCAGCAGTAGCAGGACTGCTACATACTTC,CASSSRTATYF,TRBV28,many,NA,TRBJ2-7
TGTGCCAGCAGCCAGACTAGCGGGAGTGAGACCAAGTACTTC,CASSQTSGSETKYF,TRBV11-2,NA,TRBD2,TRBJ2-5
TGTGCCAGCACTACGGGACTAGCGGGAGGTGAGCAGTTCTTC,CASTTGLAGGEQFF,TRBV28,few,TRBD2,TRBJ2-1
TGTGCCAGCAGCTCCAGCGGGAGTATGGACAATGAGCAGTTCTTC,CASSSSGSMDNEQFF,TRBV7-9,NA,TRBD2,TRBJ2-1
TGTGCCAGCAGGAGAGGACGGGAGAGGCCAGATACGCAGTATTTT,CASRRGRERPDTQYF,TRBV6-2/TRBV6-3,many,NA,TRBJ2-3
TGTGCCAGCAGCTTGGAAAGCTCCTACAGTGAGCAGTTCTTC,CASSLESSYSEQFF,TRBV7-2,NA,NA,TRBJ2-1
TGTGCCAGCAGCCAAGAGAGGGACATCGGGGGCAATCAGCCCCAGCATTTT,CASSQERDIGGNQPQHF,TRBV25-1,NA,NA,TRBJ1-5
TGTGCCAGCAGTTTAGGGGGGACAGAGACCCAGTACTTC,CASSLGGTETQYF,TRBV27,many,NA,TRBJ2-5
TGTGCCAGCAGTTCCTGGGACAGGGGGCGCGTGGTATCCTACGAGCAGTACTTC,CASSSWDRGRVVSYEQYF,TRBV28,few,TRBD1,TRBJ2-7
TGTGCCAGCAAACCGGGACTAGCGGGAGAGAACTACAATGAGCAGTTGTTC,CASKPGLAGENYNEQLF,TRBV6-2/TRBV6-3,NA,TRBD2,TRBJ2-1
TGTGCCAGCTCACGAGAGACCGGGGGCACAGATACGCAGTATTTT,CASSRETGGTDTQYF,TRBV18,NA,NA,TRBJ2-3
TGCAGTGCTAGACGGGACAGGACGTTTTACGAGCAGTACTTC,CSARRDRTFYEQYF,TRBV20-1,few,TRBD1,TRBJ2-7
TGTGCCAGCCGGGGGCCTGAGCAGTTCTTC,CASRGPEQFF,TRBV12-3/TRBV12-4,NA,NA,TRBJ2-1
TGTGCCAGCGGTTCACCTCGGACTAGCGACACAGATACGCAGTATTTT,CASGSPRTSDTDTQYF,TRBV27,NA,TRBD2,TRBJ2-3
TGTGCCAGCAGCGACTGGCCGAACACCGGGGAGCTGTTTTTT,CASSDWPNTGELFF,TRBV6-1,many,NA,TRBJ2-2
TGTGCCAGCAGCTTACCCGGCGAAACTGAAGCTTTCTTT,CASSLPGETEAFF,TRBV7-8,many,NA,TRBJ1-1
TGCAGCGTTCTCCGGGCCGCAACCTACGAGCAGTACTTC,CSVLRAATYEQYF,TRBV29-1,NA,NA,TRBJ2-7
TGTGCCAGCAGCACCCCCAAGGCGTTCGACACTGAAGCTTTCTTT,CASSTPKAFDTEAFF,TRBV7-9,NA,NA,TRBJ1-1
TGTGCCAGCAGTTTAGTTGGGCGTCAGCCCCAGCATTTT,CASSLVGRQPQHF,TRBV28,many,NA,TRBJ1-5
TGTGCCAGCAGCTTCTTGGGAGGGACCGGGGAGCTGTTTTTT,CASSFLGGTGELFF,TRBV11-2,NA,TRBD2,TRBJ2-2
TGTGCCAGCAGCACAGGGAGAAGGGGCAATGAGCAGTTCTTC,CASSTGRRGNEQFF,TRBV28,few,NA,TRBJ2-1
TGTGCCAGCAGTTCAGCGGGGCAAAGCACAGATACGCAGTATTTT,CASSSAGQSTDTQYF,TRBV12-3/TRBV12-4,NA,TRBD2,TRBJ2-3
TGTGCCAGCAGTTCCCTGGCCACGGAGGAGCTGTTTTTT,CASSSLATEELFF,TRBV6-1,many,NA,TRBJ2-2
TGTGCCAGCAGCCCCCAAAATGAGCAGTTCTTC,CASSPQNEQFF,TRBV6-2/TRBV6-3,many,NA,TRBJ2-1
TGTGCCAGCAGCTCGTTTACTAGCGGGAGCTCCTACAATGAGCAGTTCTTC,CASSSFTSGSSYNEQFF,TRBV7-2,many,TRBD2,TRBJ2-1
TGTGCCAGTAGGTCCGGACTAGCGGGAGTTGAGCAGTACTTC,CASRSGLAGVEQYF,TRBV19,NA,TRBD2,TRBJ2-7
TGTGCCAGCAGTTCAACAGGGGCTCACTATGGCTACACCTTC,CASSSTGAHYGYTF,TRBV27,many,TRBD1,TRBJ1-2
TGTGCCAGCAGCTCCACCGGGGGGGTTGGCTACACCTTC,CASSSTGGVGYTF,TRBV7-9,few,NA,TRBJ1-2
TGTGCCAGCGGGCGGAGCACCTACGAGCAGTACTTC,CASGRSTYEQYF,TRBV7-2,NA,NA,TRBJ2-7
TGTGCCAACCGGGACAGTCCAAACACTGAAGCTTTCTTT,CANRDSPNTEAFF,TRBV10-3,NA,TRBD1,TRBJ1-1
TGTGCCAGCAGTTACTCGGGGACAGGGCATCAGCCCCAGCATTTT,CASSYSGTGHQPQHF,TRBV6-5,many,TRBD1,TRBJ1-5
TGCAGTGCGCGCCGTGGCAATCAGCCCCAGCATTTT,CSARRGNQPQHF,TRBV20-1,few,NA,TRBJ1-5
TGTGCCAGCAGCTTACAACGGACAACCTACGAGCAGTTCTTC,CASSLQRTTYEQFF,TRBV7-2,NA,NA,TRBJ2-1
TGTGCCAGCAGCTTGGGTCAGGGACAGGGGGCTGAAGCTTTCTTT,CASSLGQGQGAEAFF,TRBV5-4,NA,TRBD1,TRBJ1-1
TGTGCCATCCAGAAGGAGGGGGCGGGTCAGCCCCAGCATTTT,CAIQKEGAGQPQHF,TRBV28,NA,TRBD1,TRBJ1-5
TGCAGCGTTGGGCAGGGGCCGAACACCGGGGAGCTGTTTTTT,CSVGQGPNTGELFF,TRBV20-1,NA,NA,TRBJ2-2
TGTGCCATCAGCGAGACTAGCGTGACAACCGGGGAGCTGTTTTTT,CAISETSVTTGELFF,TRBV10-3,NA,TRBD2,TRBJ2-2